The next 17 T cell receptor beta chains were all read from a single sample in a study of blood T cells in healthy people across ages. The use of a sample-barcoded 5' primer and a J-beta primer mix characterized a second PCR of 7 to 11 cycles. TCRdb reprocessed the 5' RACE reads with MiXCR, giving one entry per CDR3 protein. Here the sample spans about 1.7 million distinct CDR3 sequences, 28% being singletons. Sample: blood. Every receptor here comes from a woman in her 30s in good health.

This clonotype appeared a few times. V gene TRBV4-1 combines with J gene TRBJ1-2; D possibly corresponds to TRBD1 (5 bases). Trimming took 4 bases from V and 8 from J, leaving 17 bases between them. The CDR3 is 14 residues long. In germline, CDR1 is MGHRA, CDR2 YSYEKL. CDR3 DNA sequence: TGCGCCAGCAGCCCTTGGGGCGGGAAAGACGGCTACACCTTC. It encodes CASSPWGGKDGYTF.

The chain has TRBV10-3 and TRBJ2-1; 8 positions match TRBD2. Unmatched junction bases numbered 14, after V lost 0 bases and J lost 10 bases. Germline CDR1 reads ENHRY; CDR2 reads SYGVKD. The CDR3 extends over 17 amino acids. For the CDR3, the DNA is TGTGCCATCAGTGAGTCACTGGGAGCGGGGGCAAGGGGAGAGCAGTTCTTC. It specifies CAISESLGAGARGEQFF.

The chain employs TRBV10-3 and TRBJ2-6; D is possibly TRBD1 (5 bases). Germline V gene sequence: CDR1 ENHRY, CDR2 SYGVKD. Between the trimmed V and J ends, which lost 6 bases and 2 bases, there was a span of 8 bases. The CDR3 length is 14 residues. The CDR3 loop is CAIRDIAGANVLTF. CDR3 nucleotides: TGTGCCATCAGGGACATCGCTGGGGCCAACGTCCTGACTTTC.

The genes are TRBV6-5 and TRBJ1-1, with D possibly being TRBD1 (5 bases). This CDR3 is 14 amino acids long. Trimming pared 8 bases from V and 1 base from J, leaving 14 bases between. In germline, CDR1 is MNHEY, CDR2 SVGAGI. The CDR3 spells CASGTGGANTEAFF. The CDR3 DNA reads as TGTGCCAGCGGGACGGGCGGGGCGAACACTGAAGCTTTCTTT.

The chain recombines TRBV20-1 with TRBJ2-3; 8 bases map to TRBD2. The CDR3 length is 21 residues. Trimming removed 5 bases from V and 2 bases from J; junction bases left unmatched: 27. Germline lookup yields CDR1 DFQATT and CDR2 SNEGSKA (reference sequence). CDR3 protein: CSAPLERGGPFDAVSTDTQYF. Written as DNA, the CDR3 is TGCAGTGCTCCACTGGAACGGGGGGGGCCGTTCGACGCCGTCTCCACAGATACGCAGTATTTT.

The chain has TRBV20-1 and TRBJ2-3; weak D call: TRBD2 (5 bases). Germline V CDR1 and CDR2: DFQATT, SNEGSKA (reference sequence). Trimming cost V 3 bases and J 3 bases, with 19 bases left between them. This CDR3 is built from 16 residues. CDR3 region: CSASPPLAAKTDTQYF. In DNA form, the CDR3 reads TGCAGTGCTAGTCCCCCCCTAGCAGCAAAGACAGATACGCAGTATTTT.

As for this clonotype: A read error is possible here, since a much larger clone lies one base away. CDR3 sequence reads: CSVLRGGQGNEQFF. The CDR3 DNA is TGCAGCGTTCTGCGGGGGGGCCAGGGCAATGAGCAGTTCTTC. The chain uses TRBV29-1 and TRBJ2-1, with 9 positions matching TRBD2. Germline CDR1 reads SQVTM; CDR2 reads ANQGSEA. CDR3 length equals 14 residues. V trimming: 5 bases; J trimming: 6 bases; junction bases outside the gene matches: 8.

This chain uses TRBV2 with TRBJ1-6; TRBD1 aligns across 7 bases. The germline V gene has CDR1 SNHLY and CDR2 FYNNEI. With 7 bases clipped from V and 18 bases from J, the junction kept 18 bases outside the gene matches. CDR3 length equals 14 residues. Here the CDR3 reads CASTAAGTDVLSHF. The CDR3 coding sequence is TGTGCCAGCACAGCCGCCGGGACAGACGTTCTTAGCCACTTT.

This clonotype was detected once. The rearrangement uses TRBV5-4 and TRBJ2-5; D gene unclear. V was clipped by 4 bases and J by 2 bases, with 12 bases between them. This CDR3 contains 14 residues. Germline-derived CDR1 and CDR2 are SGHNT and YYREEE (reference sequence). The CDR3 sequence: CASSIPTSQETQYF. CDR3 in DNA: TGTGCCAGCAGCATTCCGACATCGCAAGAGACCCAGTACTTC.

This clonotype was picked up a small number of times. J is TRBJ2-4 and V is TRBV12-3 or TRBV12-4, with 9 bases lining up with TRBD1. V gave up 5 bases and J gave up 1 base; unmatched junction bases: 9. This CDR3 has 17 residues. The CDR3 DNA is TGTGCCAGCAGTCAAACAGGGGGCGCGGGGGCCAAAAACATTCAGTACTTC. Encoded protein: CASSQTGGAGAKNIQYF.

This clonotype was picked up a small number of times. A read error may account for a junction end that differs from germline. The V call is TRBV7-9, the J call TRBJ1-2; perhaps TRBD1 as D (5 bases). This CDR3 has 16 amino acids. The germline gives CDR1 SEHNR, CDR2 FQNEAQ (reference sequence). In DNA, the CDR3 is TGTGCCGGCAGCTTAGGACTGGAGGGGCATAACTATGGCTACACCTTC. This codes for CAGSLGLEGHNYGYTF.

This clonotype was seen a few times. The J gene is TRBJ2-7, the V gene TRBV5-8; TRBD1 aligns across 8 bases. Per the germline V gene, CDR1 is SGHTS and CDR2 is YDEGEE. With 4 bases clipped from V and 2 bases from J, the junction kept 8 bases outside the gene matches. This CDR3 region has 15 residues. CDR3: CASSAGTGFPYEQYF. The DNA for the CDR3 is TGTGCCAGCAGCGCCGGGACAGGATTTCCCTACGAGCAGTACTTC.

The rearrangement joins TRBV5-1 to TRBJ2-7; the match to TRBD1 covers 7 bases. Per the germline V gene, CDR1 is SGHRS and CDR2 is YFSETQ. With 4 bases clipped from V and 2 bases from J, the junction kept 6 bases outside the gene matches. The CDR3 totals 14 residues. CDR3 nucleotide sequence: TGCGCCAGCAGCATAAACAGGGGTCCCTACGAGCAGTACTTC. It yields the protein CASSINRGPYEQYF.

This chain joins TRBV29-1 and TRBJ2-1, with D perhaps TRBD2 (5 bases). This CDR3 comprises 15 residues. V was pared by 6 bases and J by 0 bases, with 15 bases between. Germline V CDR1 and CDR2: SQVTM, ANQGSEA. The CDR3, as DNA: TGCAGCGTCGGACGTGGACTCCCCTCCTACAATGAGCAGTTCTTC. It yields the protein CSVGRGLPSYNEQFF.

This clonotype was observed a few times. This chain joins TRBV9 and TRBJ2-1; TRBD1 matches at 9 bases. Looked up from germline, CDR1 is SGDLS and CDR2 is YYNGEE. After removal of 2 bases from V and 4 bases from J, the junction contained 4 bases not matched to a gene. The CDR3 covers 15 residues. CDR3 sequence: CASSVRDRVYNEQFF. CDR3 bases: TGTGCCAGCAGCGTCCGGGACAGGGTTTACAATGAGCAGTTCTTC.

This clonotype was found a few times. CDR3 sequence (DNA): TGTGCCAGCAGCTTGGAACTTACTAGCGGGAGCTACGAGCAGTACTTC. It yields the protein CASSLELTSGSYEQYF. The chain has TRBV5-5 and TRBJ2-7, with 11 bases that match TRBD2. From germline, CDR1 is SGHKS and CDR2 YYEKEE (reference sequence). V shed 0 bases, J shed 3 bases, and the junction held 5 bases outside the gene matches. This CDR3 region has 16 residues.

This chain links TRBV4-3 with TRBJ2-7; 7 bases fit TRBD2. J gave up 3 bases and V 3 bases, and 8 bases lay outside the gene matches. The germline V gene encodes CDR1 LGHNA and CDR2 YSLEER. CDR3 length: 15 residues. This CDR3 is CASSQFASGFYEQYF. CDR3 nucleotides: TGCGCCAGCAGCCAGTTCGCTAGCGGCTTCTACGAGCAGTACTTC.